This T cell receptor beta chain comes out of a study of blood T cell repertoires in COVID-19 (dated by TCRdb to about 2020). Study-wide context: Collaborator samples came from the United States, Italy and Spain and covered acute and convalescent phases of COVID-19. Sample metadata almost always included a de-identified subject ID, COVID-19 status, age in years and sex. Where HLA class I and class II types were available, the types were taken from metadata supplied by the sample provider, not from assay-based typing. The dataset comprised deeply sampled blood TCRbeta repertoires from subjects exposed to, actively infected with, or recovered from COVID-19. The material from the prospective study consisted of cDNA or gDNA derived from T cells, B-cell-depleted T cells, or PBMCs. Samples were obtained from the ongoing ImmuneRACE study (first 160 participants) and from about 1,300 subjects provided by 6 global collaborators. The repertoires were released in a freely available public database intended as a resource for research on the immune response to SARS-CoV-2. General conclusions and limits of the study: How much clinical and demographic metadata was included differed by source and by participant, and the metadata was provided uncurated.

As regards this clone: The antigen this receptor binds is unknown. Nothing much larger sits one base from this clone, and base qualities are not available.

The immunoSEQ Assay, a bias-controlled multiplex PCR, was used to amplify TCRbeta CDR3 regions from genomic DNA. In the original analysis: Nucleated cell counts per sample were estimated from amplification of reference gene primers within the assay. Sequence reads were collapsed and filtered to measure the absolute abundance of every unique TCRbeta CDR3 rearrangement. For each sample, productive Simpson clonality was calculated as the square root of Simpson's diversity index across productive rearrangements. The table comes from immuneACCESS by way of TCRdb, which keeps in-frame sequences with V and J called. Part of the clones is missing from these tables; in studies checked, under half for an unresolved V gene and the rest for unknown reasons. V, J and clone size are those of that table, while D and trimming were read from the DNA. The sample table shows some 130,000 clones, and approximately 83% are seen once. The top ten clones comprise around 16% of the sample.

Samples from volunteer blood donors who had recovered from COVID-19 were contributed by a second Seattle source. The collaborating institutions used their own protocols to collect whole blood in K2EDTA tubes. For TCRbeta analysis, collaborators shipped samples in one of three forms: frozen whole blood, isolated PBMCs, or DNA extracted from either of those sample types. The TCR was taken from a woman aged 50 to 60 who had recovered from COVID-19. The sample comprised peripheral blood.

The DNA is TGTGCCTGGAGTGTAGGAGGGGGCACTAACACCATATATTTT. Protein translation: CAWSVGGGTNTIYF. The V and J segments used are TRBV30 and TRBJ1-3; 7 middle bases align to TRBD1. The CDR3 runs 14 amino acids, cysteine and phenylalanine included. This entry keeps only the CDR3 DNA: 42 bases, framed from base 1. CDR1 and CDR2 were assigned from the germline V gene (reference sequence) as GTSNPN and SVGIG. Trimming removed 0 bases from V and 7 bases from J; the gene matches leave 6 bases unexplained. With the portions outside the CDR3 filled from the reference TRBV30 and TRBJ1-3 genes, the complete variable region becomes SQTIHQWPATLVQPVGSPLSLECTVEGTSNPNLYWYRQAAGRGLQLLFYSVGIGQISSEVPQNLSASRPQDRQFILSSKKLLLSDSGFYLCAWSVGGGTNTIYFGEGSWLTVV.